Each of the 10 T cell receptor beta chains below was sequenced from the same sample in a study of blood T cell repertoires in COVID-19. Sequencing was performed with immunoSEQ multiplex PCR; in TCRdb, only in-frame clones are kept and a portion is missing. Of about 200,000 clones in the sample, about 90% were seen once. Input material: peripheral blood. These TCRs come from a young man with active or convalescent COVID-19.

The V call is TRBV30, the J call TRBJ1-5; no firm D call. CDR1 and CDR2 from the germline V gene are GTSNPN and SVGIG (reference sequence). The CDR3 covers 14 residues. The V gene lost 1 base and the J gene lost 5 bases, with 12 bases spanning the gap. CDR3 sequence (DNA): TGTGCCTGGAGTGAGGCGGGGTTTGATCAGCCCCAGCATTTT. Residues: CAWSEAGFDQPQHF.

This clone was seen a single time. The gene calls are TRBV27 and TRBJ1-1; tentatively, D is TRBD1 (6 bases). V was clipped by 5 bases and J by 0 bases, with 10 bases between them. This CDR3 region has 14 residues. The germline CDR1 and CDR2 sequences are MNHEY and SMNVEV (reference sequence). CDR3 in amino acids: CASSPDSLNTEAFF. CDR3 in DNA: TGTGCCAGCAGTCCGGACAGCTTGAACACTGAAGCTTTCTTT.

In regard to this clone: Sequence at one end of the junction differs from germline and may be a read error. The CDR3 DNA is TGTGCCAGCAGTTACCCAGGGGAGGGCTCCCACGAGCAGTACTTC. Residues: CASSYPGEGSHEQYF. The chain joins TRBV6-6 to TRBJ2-7, with D tentatively TRBD2 (7 bases). The CDR3 spans 15 residues. Germline V gene lookup returns CDR1 MNHNY and CDR2 SVGAGI (reference sequence).

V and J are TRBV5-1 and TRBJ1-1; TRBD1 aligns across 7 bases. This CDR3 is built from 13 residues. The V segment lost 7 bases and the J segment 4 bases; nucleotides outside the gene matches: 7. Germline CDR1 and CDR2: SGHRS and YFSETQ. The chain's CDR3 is CASGNQGGTEAFF. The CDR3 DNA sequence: TGCGCCAGCGGAAATCAGGGGGGCACTGAAGCTTTCTTT.

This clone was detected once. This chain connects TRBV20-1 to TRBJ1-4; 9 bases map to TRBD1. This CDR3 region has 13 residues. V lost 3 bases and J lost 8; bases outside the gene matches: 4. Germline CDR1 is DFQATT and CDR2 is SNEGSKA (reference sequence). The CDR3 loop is CSASLDRGEKLFF. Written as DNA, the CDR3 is TGCAGTGCTAGTTTGGACAGGGGAGAAAAACTGTTTTTT.

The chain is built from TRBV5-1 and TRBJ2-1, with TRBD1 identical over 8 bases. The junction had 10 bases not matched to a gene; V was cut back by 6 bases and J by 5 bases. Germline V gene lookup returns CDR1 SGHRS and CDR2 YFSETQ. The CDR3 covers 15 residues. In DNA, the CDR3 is TGCGCCAGCACCCCCGCGGGACAGGAAGACAATGAGCAGTTCTTC. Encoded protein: CASTPAGQEDNEQFF.

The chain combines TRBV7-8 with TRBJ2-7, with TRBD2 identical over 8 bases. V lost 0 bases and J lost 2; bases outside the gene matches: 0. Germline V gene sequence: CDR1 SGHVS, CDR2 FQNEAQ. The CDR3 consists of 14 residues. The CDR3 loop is CASSLAGRAYEQYF. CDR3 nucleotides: TGTGCCAGCAGCTTAGCCGGGAGGGCCTACGAGCAGTACTTC.

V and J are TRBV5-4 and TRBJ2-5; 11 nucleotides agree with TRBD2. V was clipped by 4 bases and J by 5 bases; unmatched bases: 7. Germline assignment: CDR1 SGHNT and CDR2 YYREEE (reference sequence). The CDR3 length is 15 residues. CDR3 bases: TGTGCCAGCAGCGGTAGCGGGAGGGCCCGGGAGACCCAGTACTTC. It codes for CASSGSGRARETQYF.

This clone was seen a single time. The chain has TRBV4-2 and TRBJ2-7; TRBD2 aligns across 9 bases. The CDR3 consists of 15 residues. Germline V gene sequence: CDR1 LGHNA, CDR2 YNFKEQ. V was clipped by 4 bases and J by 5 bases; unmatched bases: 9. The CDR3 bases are TGTGCCAGCAGCCGGACGGGGCGGGAGGGCGACGAGCAGTACTTC. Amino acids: CASSRTGREGDEQYF.

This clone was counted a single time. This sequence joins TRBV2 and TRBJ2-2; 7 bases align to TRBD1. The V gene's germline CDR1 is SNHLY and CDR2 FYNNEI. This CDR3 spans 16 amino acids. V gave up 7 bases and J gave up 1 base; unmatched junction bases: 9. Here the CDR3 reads CASTIDRAQNTGELFF. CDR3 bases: TGTGCCAGCACCATAGACAGGGCCCAGAACACCGGGGAGCTGTTTTTT.